This TCR beta chain comes out of a study of cytomegalovirus exposure and HLA in healthy donors. The PCR ran on 60 Vbeta and 13 Jbeta primers. TCRdb's table, derived via immunoSEQ multiplex PCR, lists solely in-frame clones and lacks some. The sample shows fewer than 70,000 clones, around 68% of them seen only once. The CDR3 sequence is 13 residues long. V lost 1 base to trimming and J lost 5 bases, with 7 bases between them. The germline CDR1 and CDR2 sequences are SGHRS and YFSETQ. This clone was recorded a few times. The chain uses TRBV5-1 and TRBJ1-5; D ambiguous. The clonotype originates from a woman aged 25-40 years in good health and CMV-seronegative. The specimen sequenced was PBMCs. CDR3 nucleotide sequence: TGCGCCAGCAGCTTGTCCCGCGATCAGCCCCAGCATTTT. Translating gives CASSLSRDQPQHF.